The source of this T cell receptor beta chain is a study of cytomegalovirus exposure and HLA in healthy donors. Primers: 60 Vbeta forward and 13 Jbeta reverse. The table came from immunoSEQ multiplex PCR; TCRdb's copy has only in-frame clones and leaves some out. The sample lists about 130,000 clones, 75% to 90% seen once, with just over 2.5% in the top ten. The sequence was obtained from a man younger than 45 in good health and CMV-seronegative. What was sequenced was PBMCs.

This CDR3 is CASSNVAGVSPSTDTQYF. Here the CDR3 DNA reads TGTGCCAGCAGCAACGTAGCGGGAGTAAGCCCTAGCACAGATACGCAGTATTTT. The J gene is TRBJ2-3, the V gene TRBV5-6, with TRBD2 matching 9 bases. With 4 bases clipped from V and 0 bases from J, the junction kept 12 bases outside the gene matches. The CDR3 contains 18 residues. From germline, CDR1 is SGHDT and CDR2 YYEEEE.